Shown below are 15 T cell receptor beta chains from a single sample sequenced in a study of OX40 agonist ivuxolimab in advanced cancers. Produced via immunoSEQ multiplex PCR; TCRdb's table is partial and in-frame only. The profile covers about 76,000 clones, with over 75% appearing a single time and around 7.5% taken by the ten largest. The sequenced sample was CD4+ or CD8+ T cells sorted from blood, obtained in a trial of the OX40 agonist ivuxolimab. Receptors were obtained from an adult with an advanced solid tumor such as melanoma, head and neck, liver or kidney cancer.

The V gene is TRBV30, the J gene TRBJ2-7, with D possibly matching TRBD2 (6 bases). CDR3 length: 16 residues. Trimming removed 7 bases at V and 3 bases at J, with 25 bases between. Per the germline V gene, CDR1 is GTSNPN and CDR2 is SVGIG (reference sequence). CDR3 sequence: CALNGGSDISGYEQYF. The CDR3 nucleotides read TGTGCCTTAAATGGAGGGTCGGATATTAGCGGCTACGAGCAGTACTTC.

The chain is built from TRBV4-1 and TRBJ1-5; 7 nucleotides agree with TRBD1. CDR1 is MGHRA, CDR2 YSYEKL, per germline. The CDR3 sequence is 15 residues long. Unmatched junction bases numbered 5, after V lost 2 bases and J lost 4 bases. CDR3 in amino acids: CASSQTGTANQPQHF. In DNA form, the CDR3 reads TGCGCCAGCAGCCAAACCGGGACAGCTAATCAGCCCCAGCATTTT.

The chain carries TRBV5-4 and TRBJ2-7, with 7 nucleotides matching TRBD2. V lost 3 bases to trimming and J lost 4 bases; unmatched junction nucleotides: 10. The CDR3 contains 15 residues. Per the germline V gene, CDR1 is SGHNT and CDR2 is YYREEE (reference sequence). CDR3 loop: CASSSQREGGYEQYF. The CDR3 DNA reads TGTGCCAGCAGCTCTCAGCGAGAGGGAGGGTACGAGCAGTACTTC. The variable domain in full, with the rest retrieved from reference TRBV5-4 and TRBJ2-7, is ETGVTQSPTHLIKTRGQQVTLRCSSQSGHNTVSWYQQALGQGPQFIFQYYREEENGRGNFPPRFSGLQFPNYSSELNVNALELDDSALYLCASSSQREGGYEQYFGPGTRLTVT.

V and J are TRBV2 and TRBJ1-5; a possible D gene is TRBD1 (6 bases). Germline loops: CDR1 SNHLY, CDR2 FYNNEI. Between the trimmed V and J ends, which lost 1 base and 6 bases, there was a span of 16 bases. CDR3 size: 16 residues. CDR3 in amino acids: CASSEGGKGGVQPQHF. The CDR3 DNA reads as TGTGCCAGCAGTGAAGGAGGGAAGGGGGGGGTTCAGCCCCAGCATTTT.

The V call is TRBV19, the J call TRBJ2-3, with TRBD1 identical over 9 bases. The CDR3 covers 16 residues. The V gene's germline CDR1 is LNHDA and CDR2 SQIVND (reference sequence). Trimming removed 6 bases from V and 0 bases from J; junction bases left unmatched: 7. In DNA, the CDR3 is TGTGCCAGTAGGGCGGGGACAGGGAGCAGCACAGATACGCAGTATTTT. Protein product: CASRAGTGSSTDTQYF.

The rearrangement links TRBV18 to TRBJ1-3, with TRBD1 matching 9 bases. The CDR3 runs 18 residues. Trimming took 2 bases from V and 1 from J; bases not matched to a gene: 9. CDR1 KGHSH and CDR2 LQKENI come from the germline V gene. CDR3 sequence reads: CASSPTGQGIGSGNTIYF. CDR3 DNA: TGTGCCAGCTCACCAACGGGACAGGGTATCGGGTCTGGAAACACCATATATTTT.

The chain has TRBV4-2 and TRBJ2-6, with D uncertain. Trimming left V 0 bases short and J 2 bases short, with 8 bases between. Germline loops: CDR1 LGHNA, CDR2 YNFKEQ. This CDR3 contains 16 residues. CDR3 nucleotide sequence: TGTGCCAGCAGCCAAGATGAGCAGGCTGGGGCCAACGTCCTGACTTTC. Translating it yields CASSQDEQAGANVLTF.

The chain joins TRBV7-9 to TRBJ1-4, with D tentatively TRBD1 (5 bases). Germline assignment: CDR1 SEHNR and CDR2 FQNEAQ (reference sequence). There are 17 residues in the CDR3. V was clipped by 1 base and J by 0 bases, with 12 bases between them. The CDR3, as DNA: TGTGCCAGCAGCTTAGGATTTGGGGGTGCAACTAATGAAAAACTGTTTTTT. Its protein is CASSLGFGGATNEKLFF.

The chain combines TRBV5-1 with TRBJ1-1; 7 bases are a match to TRBD1. The CDR3 runs 14 residues. V gave up 0 bases and J gave up 4 bases; unmatched junction bases: 3. Germline lookup yields CDR1 SGHRS and CDR2 YFSETQ. This CDR3 is CASSLGWDSTEAFF. CDR3 DNA: TGCGCCAGCAGCTTGGGCTGGGACAGCACTGAAGCTTTCTTT.

The rearrangement links TRBV4-2 to TRBJ1-5; 7 positions match TRBD1. The CDR3 sequence is 18 residues long. Germline CDR1 is LGHNA and CDR2 is YNFKEQ. V shed 0 bases and J 1 base; nucleotides not matched to a gene: 9. Written as DNA, the CDR3 is TGTGCCAGCAGCCAAGATCTTGGGGGAGGGGGCAGCAATCAGCCCCAGCATTTT. It specifies CASSQDLGGGGSNQPQHF.

This clone came up many times. The CDR3 region is CASSLFFSESFF. CDR3 DNA: TGTGCCAGCAGCTTATTTTTTAGCGAGTCGTTCTTC. The V gene is TRBV7-9, the J gene TRBJ2-1, with D tentatively TRBD2 (5 bases). Trimming shortened V by 2 bases and J by 15 bases, and 14 bases separated the two germline ends. The CDR3 is made up of 12 amino acids. The V gene's germline CDR1 is SEHNR and CDR2 FQNEAQ (reference sequence).

This clone came up a few times. The V gene is TRBV6-5, the J gene TRBJ2-5, with TRBD1 as a possible D gene (6 bases). Trimming took off 5 bases at V and 4 bases at J, with 14 bases between the two ends. The CDR3 spans 14 residues. The germline CDR1 and CDR2 sequences are MNHEY and SVGAGI. In DNA form, the CDR3 reads TGTGCCAGCAGTACCGGACAGACACGAGAGACCCAGTACTTC. This encodes CASSTGQTRETQYF.

This clone has more than one count but fewer than ten. The chain recombines TRBV28 with TRBJ1-5; no clear D gene. CDR1 is MDHEN, CDR2 SYDVKM, per germline. The germline V and J ends were trimmed by 6 bases and 4 bases, with 10 bases remaining between them. This CDR3 comprises 13 residues. The CDR3 spells CASSPLNNQPQHF. The CDR3 region has the DNA TGTGCCAGCAGCCCACTGAATAATCAGCCCCAGCATTTT. The full variable domain, in which reference TRBV28 and TRBJ1-5 provide the parts outside the CDR3, is DVKVTQSSRYLVKRTGEKVFLECVQDMDHENMFWYRQDPGLGLRLIYFSYDVKMKEKGDIPEGYSVSREKKERFSLILESASTNQTSMYLCASSPLNNQPQHFGDGTRLSIL.

The chain uses TRBV25-1 and TRBJ2-1; 7 bases agree with TRBD1. V lost 3 bases and J lost 9; bases outside the gene matches: 8. The CDR3 consists of 14 residues. CDR1 is MGHDK, CDR2 SYGVNS, per germline. CDR3 region: CASSEPGQFLEQFF. The CDR3 region has the DNA TGTGCCAGCAGTGAGCCGGGACAGTTTCTTGAGCAGTTCTTC.

The chain combines TRBV30 with TRBJ1-1, with 9 nucleotides matching TRBD1. The CDR3 is made up of 13 amino acids. V trimming: 0 bases; J trimming: 8 bases; junction bases outside the gene matches: 4. The V gene's germline CDR1 is GTSNPN and CDR2 SVGIG (reference sequence). The CDR3: CAWSVGQGSEAFF. CDR3 nucleotide sequence: TGTGCCTGGAGTGTGGGACAGGGCTCCGAAGCTTTCTTT.